The present entry profiles one T cell receptor (beta chain) with its context. Antigen specificity is unknown. The data stem from a study of T cells after yellow fever vaccination. From the 5' RACE reads, TCRdb called clonotypes with MiXCR, one entry per CDR3 protein. The sample carries about 150,000 distinct CDR3 sequences, around 6.3% recorded once. CDR3 size: 16 residues. Germline lookup yields CDR1 SGHTA and CDR2 FQGNSA. Trimming cost V 0 bases and J 8 bases; bases outside gene matches: 5. Study conclusions and caveats: Of the clonotypes, a small share occurred in both CD4 and CD8 compartments. After the booster, approximately 96% of CD4 and about nine tenths of CD8 primary-response clones were re-detected. Abundant contaminating clonotypes from the bulk population could appear in FACS-sorted repertoires. Researchers report a weaker secondary response that nonetheless peaked faster, day 5 versus 15.

V usage is TRBV7-2 and J usage is TRBJ2-1; TRBD2 aligns across 12 bases. This receptor was identified in a man in his thirties or forties who received the YFV17D yellow fever vaccine. The material sequenced was CD4+ T cells sorted from PBMCs, taken 10 days after the yellow fever booster vaccination. The CDR3 DNA reads as TGTGCCAGCAGCTTAGCCCGACTAGCGGGAGTCGATGAGCAGTTCTTC. It codes for CASSLARLAGVDEQFF.